The present T cell receptor (beta chain) was sequenced within a study of T cell repertoires in cytomegalovirus infection (dated by TCRdb to between 2018 and 2021). Looking at the study overall: Peptide stimulations targeted recently identified HLA-C-restricted CMV epitopes, whose presentation resists viral immunomodulation, together with well-studied HLA-B-restricted epitopes. Donor HLA type was relevant to the analysis, because carriage of CMV infection together with the matching HLA type was indicated by public TCR beta signatures. What the work shows at the level of the full study, not this receptor alone: In both this cohort and an independent approximately 350-donor cohort, the cumulative frequency of public TCR beta family members distinguished carriers of CMV infection plus the relevant HLA type. The ex vivo response was dominated by HLA-C-restricted CMV-specific TCR beta clonotypes, which also provided the single most frequent clonotype in two of eight donors.

The CDR3 starts with the cysteine, ends with the phenylalanine, and has 12 residues. The entry retains the CDR3 DNA only, 36 bases that are in frame from base 1. The germline V gene (reference sequence) provides CDR1 MNHNY and CDR2 SVGAGI. V was cut back by 10 bases and J by 1 base, leaving a gap of 8 bases between them. The listed sequencing device is Illumina HiSeq 1500. In TCRdb, the public reads were trimmed at Q25 with fastp and aligned with MiXCR, with productive beta chains retained. Rows merge per CDR3 protein into single entries with the most common DNA and genes. The sample records fewer than 1,000,000 distinct CDR3 sequences, approximately 31% of which are singletons. The top ten constitute 11% to 15% of the sample. What this sample's treatment or condition label stands for: in vitro stimulation with specific CMV peptide epitopes to enrich CMV-specific T cells. A remark on this clonotype: This receptor's antigen is unknown. The record has no base qualities; no much larger clone is one base away.

The TCR comes from a human donor in good health (CMV status not recorded). Some clones in this sample may be carry-over from other donors' samples. The sample consisted of cultured CD8+ T cells from PBMCs, taken from culture after CMV antigen stimulation. This chain joins TRBV6-6 to TRBJ2-4; possibly the D gene is TRBD2, per 6 matching bases. The CDR3 loop reads CATAGAKNIQYF. The DNA is as follows: TGTGCCACCGCGGGGGCCAAAAACATTCAGTACTTC.